This TCR beta chain was identified during a study of early T cells in non-severe SARS-CoV-2 infection. The wider study: The study sequenced bulk RNA from unsorted whole blood, with chains unpaired. Study observations and caveats: VDJdb matching favored anti-spike CD8 responses, missing private and CD4 specificities.

V was clipped by 5 bases and J by 8 bases; unmatched bases: 8. The CDR3 is 13 amino acids. Germline values: CDR1 SGHTA, CDR2 FQGNSA. This clonotype has ten or more counts. What it recognizes is unknown. Individually, cDNA molecules had unique molecular identifiers attached to them. TCRdb reanalysed the 5' RACE reads using MiXCR and keeps one entry per CDR3 protein. This sample yields under 70,000 distinct CDR3 sequences, of which more than 9.5% are seen a single time; roughly a tenth belongs to the top ten. The sequenced sample was whole blood. The TCR originated in an adult who was a healthcare worker with PCR-confirmed SARS-CoV-2 infection or an uninfected control (not recorded which). The chain combines TRBV7-2 with TRBJ1-2, with 7 positions matching TRBD1. The CDR3 here is CASSQDRRRGYTF. CDR3 nucleotides: TGTGCCAGCAGCCAGGACAGGCGACGAGGCTACACCTTC.